The 21 T cell receptor beta chains listed next were all sequenced from one sample in a study of regulatory T cells in long-lasting Graves disease. Construction of the TCR beta libraries employed iRepertoire HTBI primers in conjunction with Arm-PCR of CDR3 regions. TCRdb reanalysed the multiplex PCR reads using MiXCR and keeps one entry per CDR3 protein. Of under 400,000 distinct CDR3 sequences listed, 16% are singletons. Regarding time point: newly diagnosed GD, antithyroid drugs for less than 3 months. The authors made the TCR library using RNA they extracted from PBMCs. In addition, the sample was reused for a study of T cells in Graves' hyperthyroidism and ophthalmopathy.

This specimen was peripheral blood mononuclear cells (PBMCs), taken at new diagnosis, from a patient treated with antithyroid drugs. These receptors all come from a man between 40 and 49 years old with Graves disease.

A few counts support this clonotype. A read error may produce the germline difference seen at one junction end. The chain recombines TRBV20-1 with TRBJ2-1; D is uncertain. There are 15 residues in the CDR3. In germline, CDR1 is DFQATT, CDR2 SNEGSKA (reference sequence). This CDR3 reads CSAGEARGTYNEQFF. The CDR3 nucleotides read TGCAGTGCTGGAGAGGCTCGCGGAACCTACAATGAGCAGTTCTTC.

This clonotype was recorded once. The chain is built from TRBV11-1 and TRBJ2-5; 10 nucleotides align to TRBD2. This CDR3 comprises 17 residues. The germline V gene has CDR1 SGHAT and CDR2 FQDESV (reference sequence). The V gene end was trimmed by 0 bases and the J gene end by 1 base; junction bases not matched to a gene: 5. The CDR3 reads CASSLAKASGSQETQYF. In DNA, the CDR3 is TGTGCCAGCAGCTTAGCGAAAGCTAGCGGGAGCCAAGAGACCCAGTACTTC.

This clonotype showed up many times. The chain couples TRBV7-2 to TRBJ1-4, with D uncertain. Germline CDR1 reads SGHTA; CDR2 reads FQGNSA. Trimming stripped 5 bases from V and 1 base from J, with 8 bases between. The CDR3 consists of 14 residues. CDR3 amino acids: CASSMQETNEKLFF. The CDR3 DNA reads TGTGCCAGCAGCATGCAGGAAACTAATGAAAAACTGTTTTTT.

This clonotype was observed at least ten times. The chain is built from TRBV6-5 and TRBJ1-1; 7 nucleotides align to TRBD1. CDR3 length: 13 residues. CDR1 is MNHEY and CDR2 is SVGAGI in the germline V gene. The junction had 3 bases not matched to a gene; V was cut back by 4 bases and J by 4 bases. The CDR3 loop is CASSSRQGTEAFF. The CDR3 DNA is TGTGCCAGCAGTTCCCGACAGGGCACTGAAGCTTTCTTT.

This clonotype was detected ten times or more. The chain carries TRBV28 and TRBJ1-1; 7 positions agree with TRBD1. J lost 8 bases, V lost 7 bases, and 16 bases had no gene match. Germline V gives CDR1 MDHEN, CDR2 SYDVKM. The CDR3 extends over 15 amino acids. CDR3 residues: CASIPRGQVGNEAFF. In nucleotides, the CDR3 is TGTGCCAGCATCCCAAGGGGGCAAGTAGGGAACGAAGCTTTCTTT.

This clonotype was counted at least ten times. V usage is TRBV28 and J usage is TRBJ2-5; TRBD1 or TRBD2 may be the D gene (7 bases each). This CDR3 contains 16 residues. Looked up from germline, CDR1 is MDHEN and CDR2 is SYDVKM. Trimming took 3 bases from V and 2 from J, leaving 16 bases between them. The CDR3 loop is CASSFRGGLRQETQYF. The DNA of the CDR3 is TGTGCCAGCAGTTTCAGGGGGGGGCTTCGACAAGAGACCCAGTACTTC. Supplemented by reference TRBV28 and TRBJ2-5, the full variable domain reads DVKVTQSSRYLVKRTGEKVFLECVQDMDHENMFWYRQDPGLGLRLIYFSYDVKMKEKGDIPEGYSVSREKKERFSLILESASTNQTSMYLCASSFRGGLRQETQYFGPGTRLLVL.

This clonotype showed up just a few times. V and J are TRBV4-2 and TRBJ2-1, with TRBD2 matching over 11 bases. The CDR3 is made up of 18 amino acids. From germline, CDR1 is LGHNA and CDR2 YNFKEQ. V trimming: 0 bases; J trimming: 6 bases; junction bases outside the gene matches: 10. CDR3 bases: TGTGCCAGCAGCCAAGATCCCCTAGCGGGGGGCCAAGTCAATGAGCAGTTCTTC. Translated, it gives CASSQDPLAGGQVNEQFF.

The rearrangement links TRBV6-1 to TRBJ2-4; 9 nucleotides align to TRBD1. The V gene end was trimmed by 2 bases and the J gene end by 3 bases; junction bases not matched to a gene: 5. This CDR3 has 16 amino acids. Germline assignment: CDR1 MNHNS and CDR2 SASEGT. DNA for the CDR3: TGTGCCAGCAGTGAAACAGGGGGCTGGGACAAAAACATTCAGTACTTC. Its translation is CASSETGGWDKNIQYF.

This clonotype was seen at least ten times. The V call is TRBV18, the J call TRBJ1-5; 8 positions match TRBD1. The germline gives CDR1 KGHSH, CDR2 LQKENI. V lost 6 bases to trimming and J lost 3 bases; unmatched junction nucleotides: 4. This CDR3 is 14 amino acids long. CDR3 nucleotides: TGTGCCAGCTCGGACAGGGTCTTCAATCAGCCCCAGCATTTT. It codes for CASSDRVFNQPQHF.

The chain recombines TRBV28 with TRBJ1-5; 9 bases fit TRBD1. Germline CDR1 reads MDHEN; CDR2 reads SYDVKM. This CDR3 has 19 amino acids. V was clipped by 1 base and J by 0 bases; unmatched bases: 10. The CDR3 nucleotides read TGTGCCAGCAGTTTATCTGGGGACAGGGTGGTCTATAGCAATCAGCCCCAGCATTTT. Its protein product is CASSLSGDRVVYSNQPQHF. The full variable domain, with the rest looked up from reference TRBV28 and TRBJ1-5, is DVKVTQSSRYLVKRTGEKVFLECVQDMDHENMFWYRQDPGLGLRLIYFSYDVKMKEKGDIPEGYSVSREKKERFSLILESASTNQTSMYLCASSLSGDRVVYSNQPQHFGDGTRLSIL.

This clonotype was counted many times. V gene TRBV12-3 or TRBV12-4 combines with J gene TRBJ1-3; TRBD1 matches 7 bases. The CDR3 sequence is 16 residues long. The trim removed 6 bases at V and 0 bases at J, leaving 8 bases unmatched. CDR3 region: CASRRDSQFSGNTIYF. The CDR3 nucleotides read TGTGCCAGCAGAAGGGACAGCCAATTCTCTGGAAACACCATATATTTT.

The rearrangement links TRBV7-6 to TRBJ2-7; the D is unclear. Between the trimmed V and J ends, which lost 5 bases and 2 bases, there was a span of 10 bases. CDR3 length: 13 residues. Germline CDR1 reads SGHVS; CDR2 reads FNYEAQ. CDR3 region: CASSVTRAYEQYF. CDR3 DNA: TGTGCCAGCAGCGTTACCCGGGCCTACGAGCAGTACTTC.

This clonotype was detected a few times. The rearrangement joins TRBV28 to TRBJ1-5, with D possibly TRBD1 on 5 matching bases. This CDR3 region has 17 residues. Germline-derived CDR1 and CDR2 are MDHEN and SYDVKM. Trimming removed 6 bases at V and 3 bases at J, with 21 bases between. The CDR3 protein is CASRTFSGSGHNQPQHF. The CDR3 bases are TGTGCCAGCAGAACTTTTAGTGGATCAGGACACAATCAGCCCCAGCATTTT.

There are many counts of this clonotype. The V gene is TRBV12-3 or TRBV12-4, the J gene TRBJ2-1; D may be TRBD1 (6 bases). V was cut by 6 bases and J by 3 bases, with 15 bases left in between. The CDR3 contains 15 residues. CDR3 protein: CASSPTGFRYNEQFF. The CDR3 bases are TGTGCCAGCAGCCCAACAGGGTTCCGCTACAATGAGCAGTTCTTC.

This clonotype was counted at least ten times. CDR3 residues: CASSPGGASTDTQYF. The CDR3 DNA reads as TGTGCCAGCTCCCCTGGGGGGGCTAGCACAGATACGCAGTATTTT. V and J are TRBV7-2 and TRBJ2-3; D may be TRBD2 (7 bases). The CDR3 has 15 residues. The V and J ends lost 8 bases and 0 bases respectively, with 15 bases between them. Germline V gene data show CDR1 as SGHTA and CDR2 as FQGNSA.

This clonotype was counted at least ten times. CDR3 in DNA: TGTGCCAGCAGCGTAGGAGGCAGGGGAGGCACTGAAGCTTTCTTT. This translates into CASSVGGRGGTEAFF. The rearrangement uses TRBV9 and TRBJ1-1, with a tentative D call TRBD1 (6 bases). Trimming removed 0 bases from V and 4 bases from J, with 13 bases in between. Germline CDR1 and CDR2: SGDLS and YYNGEE. CDR3 length: 15 residues.

V and J are TRBV15 and TRBJ1-2; 7 bases are shared with TRBD1. V lost 3 bases and J lost 7; bases outside the gene matches: 2. The CDR3 consists of 12 residues. Germline V gene lookup returns CDR1 LNHNV and CDR2 YYDKDF (reference sequence). Here the CDR3 reads CATSRNRGGYTF. In DNA, the CDR3 is TGTGCCACCAGCAGGAACAGGGGTGGCTACACCTTC.

This clonotype was detected many times. CDR3 coding DNA: TGTGCCAGCAACTCTGGGGCCAACGTCCTGACTTTC. Translation: CASNSGANVLTF. This sequence joins TRBV2 and TRBJ2-6; D unclear. Germline V lookup: CDR1 SNHLY, CDR2 FYNNEI. The V and J ends lost 7 bases and 0 bases respectively, with 1 base between them. The CDR3 runs 12 residues.

This clonotype was recorded many times. The chain recombines TRBV11-3 with TRBJ2-2; tentatively, D is TRBD2 (5 bases). The CDR3 totals 13 residues. The V end was cut by 5 bases, the J end by 5 bases, with 9 bases between. Germline-derived CDR1 and CDR2 are SGHNT and YENEEA. The CDR3 nucleotides are TGTGCCAGCAGCGGGAGAGAAACCGGGGAGCTGTTTTTT. It translates to CASSGRETGELFF. The whole variable domain, remainder taken from reference TRBV11-3 and TRBJ2-2, is EAGVVQSPRYKIIEKKQPVAFWCNPISGHNTLYWYLQNLGQGPELLIRYENEEAVDDSQLPKDRFSAERLKGVDSTLKIQPAELGDSAVYLCASSGRETGELFFGEGSRLTVL.

This clonotype was seen a handful of times. The rearrangement uses TRBV4-2 and TRBJ1-5, with D unresolved. The germline V gene has CDR1 LGHNA and CDR2 YNFKEQ. The CDR3 covers 14 residues. V shed 3 bases and J shed 7 bases, with 13 bases lying between them. CDR3 in DNA: TGTGCCAGCAGCCACGGAGGCTTGGGACAGCCCCAGCATTTT. It encodes CASSHGGLGQPQHF.

The sample holds a few counts of this clonotype. The V call is TRBV4-1, the J call TRBJ2-2; 7 bases map to TRBD2. There are 16 residues in the CDR3. Germline V lookup: CDR1 MGHRA, CDR2 YSYEKL. J gave up 1 base and V 6 bases, and 8 bases lay outside the gene matches. The CDR3 reads CASRKAGYGNTGELFF. The CDR3 nucleotides read TGCGCCAGCAGGAAAGCGGGGTATGGGAACACCGGGGAGCTGTTTTTT.